Presented here are 18 T cell receptor beta chains from one specimen sequenced in a study of cytotoxic CD8 clonotypes in ibrutinib-treated CLL. TCRdb's table, derived via immunoSEQ multiplex PCR, lists solely in-frame clones and lacks some. The sample contains some 130,000 clones, over 75% of which appear only once. Sequences were derived from PBMCs, sampled after 24 months of ibrutinib treatment. Receptors originate from a human donor with chronic lymphocytic leukemia.

V is TRBV7-9 and J is TRBJ2-5; D gene ambiguous. V gave up 4 bases and J gave up 3 bases, with 15 bases separating them. The CDR3 loop spans 15 amino acids. Germline CDR1 reads SEHNR; CDR2 reads FQNEAQ (reference sequence). The CDR3 nucleotides are TGTGCCAGCAGCTCGCCCATGTCCCGGGAAGAGACCCAGTACTTC. This translates into CASSSPMSREETQYF.

The table lists this clone with a count of one. The chain links TRBV7-9 to TRBJ1-2; tentative D call: TRBD1 (6 bases). V shed 6 bases and J shed 3 bases, with 11 bases lying between them. From germline, CDR1 is SEHNR and CDR2 FQNEAQ (reference sequence). The CDR3 covers 13 residues. In DNA, the CDR3 is TGTGCCAGCAGTGAGGGGGGCGACTATGGCTACACCTTC. Translation: CASSEGGDYGYTF.

The chain is built from TRBV9 and TRBJ2-7; 9 positions match TRBD1. The CDR3 length is 14 residues. CDR1 SGDLS and CDR2 YYNGEE come from the germline V gene. Trimming at V came to 0 bases and at J to 5 bases, leaving 3 bases not matched to a gene. The CDR3 coding sequence is TGTGCCAGCAGCGTAGACAGGGGGCACGACGAGCAGTACTTC. Translation gives CASSVDRGHDEQYF.

The V call is TRBV5-4, the J call TRBJ1-2; 8 positions match TRBD1. The length of the CDR3 is 15 residues. CDR1 and CDR2 (germline): SGHNT, YYREEE (reference sequence). The V segment lost 3 bases and the J segment 7 bases; nucleotides outside the gene matches: 11. The DNA of the CDR3 is TGTGCCAGCAGCTCCTTGGCAGGGGGCTTAGGTGGCTACACCTTC. Translating gives CASSSLAGGLGGYTF.

This chain uses TRBV18 with TRBJ2-7, with a weak D call TRBD2 (6 bases). The V gene lost 3 bases and the J gene lost 6 bases, with 18 bases spanning the gap. This CDR3 has 15 residues. Germline V gene data show CDR1 as KGHSH and CDR2 as LQKENI. In DNA, the CDR3 is TGTGCCAGCTCACCCGGGAGTCGCGGTATAGTCGAGCAGTACTTC. Its protein product is CASSPGSRGIVEQYF. The complete variable domain, with remaining parts taken from reference TRBV18 and TRBJ2-7, reads NAGVMQNPRHLVRRRGQEARLRCSPMKGHSHVYWYRQLPEEGLKFMVYLQKENIIDESGMPKERFSAEFPKEGPSILRIQQVVRGDSAAYFCASSPGSRGIVEQYFGPGTRLTVT.

The V gene is TRBV27, the J gene TRBJ1-6, with D perhaps matching TRBD1 (5 bases). The CDR3 consists of 17 residues. Germline assignment: CDR1 MNHEY and CDR2 SMNVEV (reference sequence). Trimming cost V 0 bases and J 8 bases, with 17 bases left between them. The CDR3 DNA sequence: TGTGCCAGCAGTTTATCTGGCTGGGGGAGGGGTCATTCACCCCTCCACTTT. Translating it yields CASSLSGWGRGHSPLHF.

V gene TRBV28 combines with J gene TRBJ1-1, with TRBD1 matching over 8 bases. The junction had 7 bases not matched to a gene; V was cut back by 4 bases and J by 9 bases. Germline CDR1 is MDHEN and CDR2 is SYDVKM. There are 13 residues in the CDR3. The CDR3 DNA sequence: TGTGCCAGCAGTTCGCAACAGGGGGGAAAAGCTTTCTTT. Protein sequence: CASSSQQGGKAFF.

The J gene is TRBJ1-2, the V gene TRBV14; perhaps TRBD1 as D (5 bases). In germline, CDR1 is SGHDN, CDR2 FVKESK. Trimming removed 0 bases at V and 3 bases at J, with 17 bases between. The length of the CDR3 is 17 residues. CDR3 residues: CASSQDWRNRQYYGYTF. The DNA for the CDR3 is TGTGCCAGCAGCCAAGATTGGAGGAACAGACAGTACTATGGCTACACCTTC.

J is TRBJ2-1 and V is TRBV7-2; TRBD2 agrees at 8 bases. CDR3 length: 13 residues. Germline trimming cut 5 bases from V and 6 bases from J; bases unmatched to any gene: 3. Germline V CDR1 and CDR2: SGHTA, FQGNSA. Here the CDR3 reads CASSPGLVNEQFF. CDR3 bases: TGTGCCAGCAGCCCGGGACTAGTCAATGAGCAGTTCTTC.

The table lists this clone with many counts. This chain uses TRBV27 with TRBJ2-5; 7 nucleotides line up with TRBD2. V gave up 6 bases and J gave up 7 bases; unmatched junction bases: 11. The CDR3 length is 14 residues. Germline CDR1 is MNHEY and CDR2 is SMNVEV (reference sequence). Written as DNA, the CDR3 is TGTGCCAGCAGGTACCAGCGGGGAACGGGGACCCAGTACTTC. Translated: CASRYQRGTGTQYF.

The V and J genes are TRBV6-6 and TRBJ2-2, with TRBD1 matching over 7 bases. The germline gives CDR1 MNHNY, CDR2 SVGAGI (reference sequence). The CDR3 sequence is 15 residues long. Trimming at V came to 6 bases and at J to 0 bases, leaving 4 bases not matched to a gene. CDR3 nucleotide sequence: TGTGCCAGCAGGACGGACAGGACGAACACCGGGGAGCTGTTTTTT. It yields the protein CASRTDRTNTGELFF.

The chain carries TRBV21-1 and TRBJ1-5; the D call TRBD1 from the table was never checked on the DNA. TRBV21-1 has pseudogene status. CDR3 size: 18 residues. CDR3 DNA: TGTGCCACCAGGCCCCCAATTAAACATCCGATGAGCAATCAGCCCCAGCATTTT. Translating it yields CATRPPIKHPMSNQPQHF.

V is TRBV6-5 and J is TRBJ1-3, with 7 bases lining up with TRBD1. Looked up from germline, CDR1 is MNHEY and CDR2 is SVGAGI. The CDR3 covers 15 residues. After removal of 2 bases from V and 2 bases from J, the junction contained 3 bases not matched to a gene. The CDR3 DNA sequence: TGTGCCAGCAGTTACGAAGGGGGCACTGGAAACACCATATATTTT. It is translated as CASSYEGGTGNTIYF.

The chain carries TRBV15 and TRBJ2-4; 7 bases agree with TRBD2. Germline CDR1 is LNHNV and CDR2 is YYDKDF (reference sequence). Germline trimming cut 0 bases from V and 2 bases from J; bases unmatched to any gene: 7. The CDR3 spans 17 residues. The CDR3 bases are TGTGCCACCAGCAGAGATCGACTAGCTGTGTCCAAAAACATTCAGTACTTC. Protein product: CATSRDRLAVSKNIQYF.

In DNA form, the CDR3 reads TGTGCCAGCAGCTGGGAAGGGGGCACTGAAGCTTTCTTT. It codes for CASSWEGGTEAFF. The chain links TRBV5-8 to TRBJ1-1; a weak D match, TRBD1 (6 bases). Looked up from germline, CDR1 is SGHTS and CDR2 is YDEGEE. The length of the CDR3 is 13 residues. V was clipped by 3 bases and J by 4 bases, with 10 bases between them.

The V and J genes are TRBV7-3 and TRBJ1-1; D gene unclear. The CDR3 contains 14 residues. Germline V CDR1 and CDR2: SGHTA, FQGTGA. Trimming left V 10 bases short and J 0 bases short, with 15 bases between. The CDR3 bases are TGTGCCACCAAAACTATGGGCCTGAACACTGAAGCTTTCTTT. Translation gives CATKTMGLNTEAFF.

J is TRBJ2-7 and V is TRBV7-2; perhaps TRBD2 as D (7 bases). The CDR3 has 13 residues. Germline V gene lookup returns CDR1 SGHTA and CDR2 FQGNSA. Trimming cost V 3 bases and J 6 bases, with 12 bases left between them. The CDR3 reads CASSFHREGEQYF. DNA for the CDR3: TGTGCCAGCAGCTTCCACAGGGAGGGCGAGCAGTACTTC.

V usage is TRBV7-2 and J usage is TRBJ1-5; D might be TRBD1 (5 bases). V was clipped by 2 bases and J by 4 bases, with 12 bases between them. The CDR3 extends over 15 amino acids. Germline V gene sequence: CDR1 SGHTA, CDR2 FQGNSA. This CDR3 is CASSLMSRVNQPQHF. The CDR3 DNA reads TGTGCCAGCAGCTTAATGAGCAGGGTAAATCAGCCCCAGCATTTT.